Below, 15 T cell receptor beta chains from the same sample are listed, as sequenced in a study of control samples from healthy donors and cancer patients. The protocol was immunoSEQ multiplex PCR, while the TCRdb copy is restricted to in-frame clones and leaves out a portion. The sample lists 100,000 or so clones, around 89% occurring once. Sequencing was performed on blood. The receptors originated from a man aged 30-40 years in good health.

The sample holds one count of this clone. The V and J genes are TRBV28 and TRBJ2-7, with D tentatively TRBD1 or TRBD2 (6 bases each). This CDR3 region has 15 residues. Germline V gives CDR1 MDHEN, CDR2 SYDVKM. Trimming took off 8 bases at V and 3 bases at J, with 20 bases between the two ends. In DNA form, the CDR3 reads TGTGCCAGCGCCGGAGGGGACAAGGGAGTCTACGAGCAGTACTTC. Translated, it gives CASAGGDKGVYEQYF. The full variable domain, with the rest looked up from reference TRBV28 and TRBJ2-7, is DVKVTQSSRYLVKRTGEKVFLECVQDMDHENMFWYRQDPGLGLRLIYFSYDVKMKEKGDIPEGYSVSREKKERFSLILESASTNQTSMYLCASAGGDKGVYEQYFGPGTRLTVT.

V and J are TRBV5-1 and TRBJ1-1; a weak D match, TRBD1 (5 bases). Germline V lookup: CDR1 SGHRS, CDR2 YFSETQ. The CDR3 contains 15 residues. V was cut by 4 bases and J by 1 base, with 14 bases left in between. The CDR3 sequence is CASSPQPGQNTEAFF. The CDR3 DNA follows: TGCGCCAGCAGCCCCCAACCGGGGCAGAACACTGAAGCTTTCTTT.

The chain combines TRBV5-4 with TRBJ1-2; no firm D call. Trimming stripped 9 bases from V and 4 bases from J, with 16 bases between. Germline loops: CDR1 SGHNT, CDR2 YYREEE (reference sequence). This CDR3 has 13 residues. Here the CDR3 reads CATSTAAGYGYTF. DNA for the CDR3: TGTGCCACATCCACAGCGGCGGGCTATGGCTACACCTTC. Full variable domain (outside the CDR3, taken from reference TRBV5-4 and TRBJ1-2): ETGVTQSPTHLIKTRGQQVTLRCSSQSGHNTVSWYQQALGQGPQFIFQYYREEENGRGNFPPRFSGLQFPNYSSELNVNALELDDSALYLCATSTAAGYGYTFGSGTRLTVV.

The chain joins TRBV4-1 to TRBJ2-1, with 11 bases matching TRBD2. J lost 7 bases, V lost 6 bases, and 8 bases had no gene match. CDR1 is MGHRA and CDR2 is YSYEKL in the germline V gene. The CDR3 has 15 residues. The CDR3 nucleotides read TGCGCCAGCAGGTTCACTAGCGGGGGCCAAAATGAGCAGTTCTTC. This codes for CASRFTSGGQNEQFF.

The J gene is TRBJ1-1, the V gene TRBV7-6, with TRBD1 as a possible D gene (5 bases). The CDR3 has 15 amino acids. Trimming cost V 2 bases and J 1 base, with 11 bases left between them. Germline lookup yields CDR1 SGHVS and CDR2 FNYEAQ. The DNA for the CDR3 is TGTGCCAGCAGCTTACTCCAGGGAGAGAACACTGAAGCTTTCTTT. Encoded protein: CASSLLQGENTEAFF.

This clone was observed a single time. This rearrangement joins TRBV6-2 or TRBV6-3 to TRBJ1-4; D not certain. V was trimmed by 0 bases and J by 5 bases, leaving 13 bases between them. This CDR3 contains 16 residues. Germline V lookup: CDR1 MNHEY, CDR2 SVGEGT. CDR3 sequence reads: CASSYSKSSPNEKLFF. Here the CDR3 DNA reads TGTGCCAGCAGTTACTCGAAGAGCAGTCCGAATGAAAAACTGTTTTTT.

Details on this clone: A junction end diverges from the germline sequence, so it may reflect a read error. The chain uses TRBV7-9 and TRBJ1-2; TRBD1 aligns across 10 bases. The CDR3 covers 16 residues. Germline assignment: CDR1 SEHNR and CDR2 FQNEAQ (reference sequence). CDR3 amino acids: CASSLNSDRGNFGYTF. The CDR3 nucleotides are TGTGCCAGCAGCTTAAACTCGGACAGGGGGAACTTTGGCTACACCTTC.

J is TRBJ1-5 and V is TRBV27; D gene unclear. This CDR3 comprises 15 residues. The V gene lost 2 bases and the J gene lost 2 bases, with 10 bases spanning the gap. Looked up from germline, CDR1 is MNHEY and CDR2 is SMNVEV (reference sequence). The CDR3 DNA is TGTGCCAGCAGTTTAGTAGGGTCGGGCAATCAGCCCCAGCATTTT. Its translation: CASSLVGSGNQPQHF.

The J gene is TRBJ2-6, the V gene TRBV6-1; no reliable D call. CDR1 is MNHNS, CDR2 SASEGT, per germline. The V end lost 2 bases, the J end lost 1 base, and 9 bases lay between the germline ends. This CDR3 contains 16 residues. This CDR3 is CASSESWLSGANVLTF. The DNA for the CDR3 is TGTGCCAGCAGTGAAAGTTGGCTGTCTGGGGCCAACGTCCTGACTTTC.

The chain carries TRBV21-1 and TRBJ1-5; the table's D call of TRBD1 was not tested on the DNA. TRBV21-1 is a known pseudogene. The CDR3 extends over 15 amino acids. For the CDR3, the DNA is TGTGCCAGCAGCGAAGGGGACAGGGTGAAGGGGCCCCAGCATTTT. Translation: CASSEGDRVKGPQHF.

The chain links TRBV7-3 to TRBJ1-1; D unclear. The CDR3 is 14 residues long. The germline V and J ends were trimmed by 2 bases and 3 bases, with 10 bases remaining between them. CDR1 and CDR2 from the germline V gene are SGHTA and FQGTGA. The CDR3 reads CASSLGGFDTEAFF. Here the CDR3 DNA reads TGTGCCAGCAGCTTAGGAGGGTTTGACACTGAAGCTTTCTTT.

The chain combines TRBV7-8 with TRBJ1-5; no clear D gene. This CDR3 is built from 14 residues. V lost 1 base to trimming and J lost 10 bases, with 14 bases between them. In germline, CDR1 is SGHVS, CDR2 FQNEAQ. Here the CDR3 reads CASSLDNPRRPQHF. In DNA, the CDR3 is TGTGCCAGCAGCTTAGATAACCCCAGGAGACCCCAGCATTTT.

The chain carries TRBV4-1 and TRBJ1-6; no reliable D call. V shed 4 bases and J shed 0 bases, with 16 bases lying between them. The CDR3 length is 18 residues. From germline, CDR1 is MGHRA and CDR2 YSYEKL. CDR3 sequence reads: CASSPDLGGSSYNSPLHF. The CDR3 DNA reads as TGCGCCAGCAGCCCCGACTTGGGCGGCAGCTCCTATAATTCACCCCTCCACTTT.

The chain combines TRBV19 with TRBJ2-3, with D perhaps given as TRBD1 or TRBD2 (5 bases each). This CDR3 region has 15 residues. CDR1 and CDR2 from the germline V gene are LNHDA and SQIVND (reference sequence). The germline V and J ends were trimmed by 1 base and 0 bases, with 8 bases remaining between them. The CDR3 DNA sequence: TGTGCCAGTAGTATAGTTGGGACGAGCACAGATACGCAGTATTTT. As protein: CASSIVGTSTDTQYF.

The rearrangement joins TRBV18 to TRBJ1-4; 10 nucleotides align to TRBD1. Germline CDR1 reads KGHSH; CDR2 reads LQKENI. This CDR3 has 20 residues. J gave up 3 bases and V 1 base, and 14 bases lay outside the gene matches. The CDR3 is CASSPLTLGQGFPSNEKLFF. DNA of the CDR3: TGTGCCAGCTCACCACTAACATTGGGACAGGGGTTTCCGTCTAATGAAAAACTGTTTTTT.